The clone carrying this TCR beta chain came up many times. Its matching antigen is unknown. The data were taken from a study of regulatory T cells in long-lasting Graves disease. Study-wide results and caveats: The study found lower TCR diversity in persistent Graves' patients than in newly diagnosed ones.

TCR beta libraries were built with iRepertoire HTBI primers and Arm-PCR of CDR3 regions. A single record per CDR3 protein comes from TCRdb applying MiXCR to the multiplex PCR reads. The repertoire has roughly 420,000 distinct CDR3 sequences, less than 20% of them found once; the top ten carry about 24%. Per the germline V gene, CDR1 is DFQATT and CDR2 is SNEGSKA (reference sequence). Trimming took 4 bases from V and 4 from J, leaving 23 bases between them. The CDR3 consists of 16 residues. The time point was: newly diagnosed GD, antithyroid drugs for less than 3 months. PBMC RNA served as the TCR library source. Per American Thyroid Association guidelines, Graves' disease was diagnosed. An endocrinology unit in Xi'an, China, supplied the patients.

The source is a female donor with Graves disease. The rearrangement joins TRBV20-1 to TRBJ2-7, with a weak D call TRBD2 (6 bases). Sequenced material: peripheral blood mononuclear cells (PBMCs), taken at new diagnosis, from a patient treated with antithyroid drugs. CDR3 protein: CSATSPGDFDYYEQYF. CDR3 in DNA: TGCAGTGCTACGAGTCCTGGGGACTTCGATTATTACGAGCAGTACTTC.